The present T cell receptor beta chain was sequenced within a study of long-term antiretroviral therapy in people with HIV (dated 2022 in TCRdb). About the study as a whole: The earliest samples were collected approximately a decade before the 2015 WHO recommendation for immediate ART, a period when ART was typically delayed until CD4 counts fell. Whether ART initiation and durable HIV suppression were associated with changes in peripheral blood TRB repertoire composition and diversity was tested in a retrospective serial study. From a few dozen adults with confirmed HIV infection, the cohort provided approximately 190 cryopreserved PBMC samples, gathered serially across a mean of around six years (range 1-12). Of the approximately 32 participants with HIV, fewer than twelve were female. Test extractions of a monoclonal T-cell line alongside 33 polyclonal samples showed no cross-contamination during QIAcube processing.

Study-wide findings and limitations: A significant increase in TRB diversity was found to be associated with ART initiation, although TRB diversity was observed to remain significantly below that of transplant donor controls even after long-term ART. Inferences about post-ART repertoire changes are limited because no data were available on ART adherence, viral resistance or therapy changes. Limited PBMC availability meant only the TCR beta chain was sequenced, without alpha chain pairing. Unsorted PBMC were profiled instead of sorted CD4+ and CD8+ T cells because pre-ART samples had limited cell numbers. The samples were dated from about 2003 to 2018, and the ART regimens that were used may be less effective than current ART regimens. At every time point, the repertoire was dominated by expanded TRB clones first identified before ART initiation, although this dominance fluctuated and, in many PLHIV, declined after ART. HIV repertoires had narrower CDR3 length ranges than controls, and the network structure suggested an antigen-experienced repertoire that shifted only slightly toward naive after ART.

The immunoSEQ hsTCRB v3.0 assay was used at survey level resolution for TRB variable region sequencing. A depth of roughly 35,000-55,000 T-cell genomes per sample was targeted for TRB sequencing. TRB libraries were pooled and sequenced on an Illumina MiSeq using a v3 150-cycle kit. The published analysis was carried out like this. Repertoire analysis was performed in R inside a reproducible Nextflow workflow that covered QC, data transformation and analysis. LymphoSeq2, an R package for exploring AIRR-Seq data, was used to implement custom analyses. Four samples that yielded fewer than 5000 total TRB sequences were excluded, so that more than 150 HIV repertoires were analyzed. Among the approximately 180 HIV repertoires that were kept, almost 60 were collected before ART initiation and roughly 130 were collected after ART initiation. Repertoires were downsampled to 5000 TRB nucleotide sequences, and summary statistics were averaged over 100 downsampling iterations. Only TRB sequences with CDR3 regions of at least seven amino acids were retained for analysis. Diversity was assessed using a clonality score derived from Shannon entropy and using the Gini coefficient. In repertoire networks, the top 5000 CDR3 amino acid sequences were linked whenever an edit distance of one separated two sequences. For TRB CDR3 amino acid sequences, GLIPH2 was used to predict antigen specificity groups and MHC restriction. To flag known associations with CMV, EBV, HIV or tissue antigens, CDR3 amino acid sequences were compared against VDJdb and McPAS-TCR. Pre-ART, post-ART and control groups were compared with Wilcoxon signed-rank tests and Holm-Bonferroni correction. This is the immuneACCESS table as TCRdb keeps it, with only in-frame sequences that have V and J called. A part of the clones is gone; compared with another copy, unresolved V genes explain less than half, and the rest is unexplained. Clone size and V and J calls were adopted from that table, with D and trimming inferred from the DNA. For this sample there are some 30,000 clones; 90% appear just once. Together, the top ten hold roughly 4% of the sample.

Points on this clone: Its antigen remains undetermined. Base quality data are lacking; no much larger clone is found one base away.

The germline V gene supplies CDR1 MGHDK and CDR2 SYGVNS. V and J lose 6 bases and 3 bases, and a span of 9 bases separates them. The CDR3 has 13 amino acids, counting the end cysteine and phenylalanine. The entry retains the CDR3 DNA only, 39 bases that are in frame from base 1. Inclusion was restricted to participants for whom at least one PBMC sample before ART initiation and at least two post-ART samples were available. Treatment was received in the United States of America by all participants with HIV. Before DNA extraction, cryopreserved samples of about 0.9-11 million PBMC were thawed and then washed. At the time of the earliest PBMC sample for each participant with HIV, ages ranged from about 20 to 55 years. PBMC samples were contributed by each participant from 1-4 timepoints before ART initiation and 2-8 timepoints after ART initiation, with a median of 7 samples. Serial HIV viral load, CD4+ T-cell count, ART history and demographic data were obtained for every participant. Genomic DNA was extracted from unsorted PBMC with a Qiagen kit on a QIAcube, with processing performed in batches of 12 samples.

The sequence came from a woman aged 40 to 50 with HIV. The source material was unsorted PBMCs, sampled 5 to 5.5 years after starting antiretroviral therapy. The rearranged chain carries TRBV25-1 and TRBJ2-1, with the D gene call left open. The sequence in DNA is TGTGCCAGCAGCTTAATACTCTACAATGAGCAGTTCTTC. Protein translation: CASSLILYNEQFF.